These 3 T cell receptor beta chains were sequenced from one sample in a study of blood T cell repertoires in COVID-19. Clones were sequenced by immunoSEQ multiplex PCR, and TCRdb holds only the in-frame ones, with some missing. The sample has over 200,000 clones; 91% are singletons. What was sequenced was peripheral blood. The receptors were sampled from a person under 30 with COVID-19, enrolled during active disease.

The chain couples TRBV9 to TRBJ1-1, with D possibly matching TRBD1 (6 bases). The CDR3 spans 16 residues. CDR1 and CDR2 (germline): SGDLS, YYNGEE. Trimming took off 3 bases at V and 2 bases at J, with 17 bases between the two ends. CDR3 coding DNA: TGTGCCAGCAGCGAGAGTGCCGGGACATATAACACTGAAGCTTTCTTT. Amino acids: CASSESAGTYNTEAFF.

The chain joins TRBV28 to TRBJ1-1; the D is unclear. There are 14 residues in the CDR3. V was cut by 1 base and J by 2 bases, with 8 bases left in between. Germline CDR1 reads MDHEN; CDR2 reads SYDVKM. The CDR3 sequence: CASSLFLGNTEAFF. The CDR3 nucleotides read TGTGCCAGCAGTTTATTCCTAGGAAACACTGAAGCTTTCTTT.

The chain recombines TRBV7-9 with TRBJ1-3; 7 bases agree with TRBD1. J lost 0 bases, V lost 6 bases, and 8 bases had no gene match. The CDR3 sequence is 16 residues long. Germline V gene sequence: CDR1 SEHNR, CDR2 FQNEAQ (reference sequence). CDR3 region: CASSSGGVNSGNTIYF. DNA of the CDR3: TGTGCCAGCAGTTCAGGGGGTGTAAACTCTGGAAACACCATATATTTT.